The source of this TCR beta chain is a study of control samples from healthy donors and cancer patients. CDR1 is KGHDR and CDR2 is SFDVKD in the germline V gene. The CDR3 extends over 14 amino acids. The V segment lost 2 bases and the J segment 3 bases; nucleotides outside the gene matches: 0. The protocol was immunoSEQ multiplex PCR, while the TCRdb copy is restricted to in-frame clones and leaves out a portion. This sample yields about 51,000 clones, of which over 85% are seen a single time; roughly 1.5% belongs to the top ten. This clone was counted only a few times. J is TRBJ2-1 and V is TRBV24-1; 7 bases are shared with TRBD1. The source material was PBMCs. The TCR sequence derives from a man between 40 and 49 years old with colorectal cancer. The CDR3 loop is CATSDWDSYNEQFF. In nucleotides, the CDR3 is TGTGCCACCAGTGATTGGGACAGCTACAATGAGCAGTTCTTC.